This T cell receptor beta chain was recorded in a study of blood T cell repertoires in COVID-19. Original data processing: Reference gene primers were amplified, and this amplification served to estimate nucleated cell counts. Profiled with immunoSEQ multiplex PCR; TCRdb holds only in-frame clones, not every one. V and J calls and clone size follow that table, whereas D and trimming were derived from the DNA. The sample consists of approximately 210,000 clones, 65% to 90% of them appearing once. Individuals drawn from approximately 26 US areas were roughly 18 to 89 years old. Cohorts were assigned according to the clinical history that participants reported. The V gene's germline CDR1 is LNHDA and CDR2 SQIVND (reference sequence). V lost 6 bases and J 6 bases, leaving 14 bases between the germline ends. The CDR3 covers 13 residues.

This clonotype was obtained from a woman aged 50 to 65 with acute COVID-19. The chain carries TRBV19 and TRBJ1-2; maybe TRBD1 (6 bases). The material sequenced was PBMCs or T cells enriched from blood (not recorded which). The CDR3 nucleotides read TGTGCCAGTAGAATTGACAGGATGAATGGCTACACCTTC. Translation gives CASRIDRMNGYTF.